These T cell receptor beta chains were read from a single sample in a study of technical replicates of blood from a few donors. Some clones are missing from TCRdb's copy, which holds only in-frame ones; the method was immunoSEQ multiplex PCR. The table lists some 78,000 clones, 90% to 95% of them singletons. Sequences were obtained from T cells isolated from PBMCs. These receptor sequences come from a human donor in good health. Both conserved end residues are part of each CDR3. Fields, in order: V gene, clone size, D gene, J gene, CDR3 DNA, CDR3 protein. D genes are given only for firm matches. Clone sizes are given selectively: once, few, many, or a class where the clone is expanded.

TRBV4-1,NA,TRBD1,TRBJ2-7,TGCGCCAGCAGCCAAGCGACGGACAGGGTAAGCGAGCAGTACTTC,CASSQATDRVSEQYF
TRBV11-2,NA,NA,TRBJ1-4,TGTGCCAGCAGCACCACAGCTAATGAAAAACTGTTTTTT,CASSTTANEKLFF
TRBV19,NA,TRBD1,TRBJ1-4,TGTGCCAGTAGTGCCCGACAGGGGGTTAATGAAAAACTGTTTTTT,CASSARQGVNEKLFF
TRBV4-1,NA,TRBD1,TRBJ1-1,TGCGCCAGCAGCCAAGGGGACAGGGGGCTGATGAACACTGAAGCTTTCTTT,CASSQGDRGLMNTEAFF
TRBV6-1,NA,NA,TRBJ2-1,TGTGCCAGCAGTGAAATAGGGAGATTTGCCTACAATGAGCAGTTCTTC,CASSEIGRFAYNEQFF
TRBV7-3,NA,TRBD1,TRBJ2-1,TGTGCCAGCCTGGCAGGGGGTTCCGATGAGCAGTTCTTC,CASLAGGSDEQFF
TRBV6-5,once,TRBD1,TRBJ1-3,TGTGCCAGCAGACCTAACCCGACAGGGCGAAACACCATATATTTT,CASRPNPTGRNTIYF
TRBV6-1,NA,NA,TRBJ2-5,TGTGCCAGCAGTGATCCCGGGCGGGCCAAAGAGACCCAGTACTTC,CASSDPGRAKETQYF
TRBV15,NA,NA,TRBJ1-6,TGTGCCACCAGCAGCACGACACAGGGATGGGATTCACCCCTCCACTTT,CATSSTTQGWDSPLHF
TRBV10-1,NA,TRBD2,TRBJ2-7,TGCGCCAGCAGTGATCGAGCTAGCGGGGGCACCTACGAGCAGTACTTC,CASSDRASGGTYEQYF
TRBV2,NA,TRBD1,TRBJ1-2,TGTGCCAGCAGTCCTTCTCCCGGGACAGCACCCTATGGCTACACCTTC,CASSPSPGTAPYGYTF
TRBV5-8,NA,TRBD1,TRBJ1-2,TGTGCCAGCAGCCTGGGGACAGGGACAGCTAACTATGGCTACACCTTC,CASSLGTGTANYGYTF
TRBV29-1,once,TRBD1,TRBJ2-7,TGCAGCGCAGGGGGTGGCCCCTACGAGCAGTACTTC,CSAGGGPYEQYF
TRBV30,NA,NA,TRBJ1-5,TGTGCCTGGACGGAGGGATCATCGGGCAATCAGCCCCAGCATTTT,CAWTEGSSGNQPQHF
TRBV5-1,NA,NA,TRBJ2-2,TGCGCCAGCAGCTTGGCGGGCGGGGATACCGGGGAGCTGTTTTTT,CASSLAGGDTGELFF
TRBV2,NA,NA,TRBJ1-1,TGTGCCAGCAATTTTGCAAGTTCAGACACTGAAGCTTTCTTT,CASNFASSDTEAFF
TRBV4-2,NA,TRBD2,TRBJ2-5,TGTGCCAGCAGCCAAGAGGGGCTAGCGGTAACGTACCAAGAGACCCAGTACTTC,CASSQEGLAVTYQETQYF
TRBV7-3,NA,TRBD2,TRBJ2-3,TGTGCCAGCAGCCTCTCGGCGGGGGGGCCGTCGGATACGCAGTATTTT,CASSLSAGGPSDTQYF
TRBV2,NA,NA,TRBJ1-4,TGTGCCAGCAGTGAGACCGGGCGGGGTGAAAAACTGTTTTTT,CASSETGRGEKLFF
TRBV5-6,NA,NA,TRBJ2-2,TGTGCCAGCACGTCACTCACCGGGGAGCTGTTTTTT,CASTSLTGELFF
TRBV10-1,NA,NA,TRBJ1-2,TGCGCCAGCAGCGGGGACAAGCGCTCTACTATAGGCTACACCTTC,CASSGDKRSTIGYTF
TRBV5-1,NA,TRBD1,TRBJ1-4,TGCGCCAGCAGCCCGGACAGGGTCTATGAAAAACTGTTTTTT,CASSPDRVYEKLFF
TRBV5-6,NA,NA,TRBJ2-5,TGTGCCAGCAGTCCCACGGGACAAGAGACCCAGTACTTC,CASSPTGQETQYF
TRBV28,NA,TRBD1,TRBJ2-7,TGTGCCAGCAGGGACAGGGGGCGCTACGAGCAGTACTTC,CASRDRGRYEQYF
TRBV5-1,NA,TRBD1,TRBJ2-5,TGCGCCAGCAGCTTCTTAGTGCGTGGAGACAGGGTAGAGACCCAGTACTTC,CASSFLVRGDRVETQYF
TRBV9,once,NA,TRBJ2-6,TGTGCCAGCAGCCTCCGAGGGCACAGCTCTGGGGCCAACGTCCTGACTTTC,CASSLRGHSSGANVLTF
TRBV7-2,NA,NA,TRBJ1-4,TGTGCCAGCAGCTTATCCGGGAAACTGTTTTTT,CASSLSGKLFF
TRBV7-2,once,NA,TRBJ1-1,TGTGCCAGCAGTTATACGACTTTACCTTTGAACACTGAAGCTTTCTTT,CASSYTTLPLNTEAFF
TRBV29-1,once,NA,TRBJ1-2,TGCAGCGTAGCTCACCTAGGACAGTACTATGGCTACACCTTC,CSVAHLGQYYGYTF
TRBV2,NA,TRBD2,TRBJ2-2,TGTGCCACCGGGACTAGCGGGAGTGGTAGCGGGGAGCTGTTTTTT,CATGTSGSGSGELFF
TRBV5-6,NA,TRBD2,TRBJ2-1,TGTGCCAGCAGCTCTAGTTGGCGGACTAGCGGCAATGAGCAGTTCTTC,CASSSSWRTSGNEQFF
TRBV6-1,NA,TRBD1,TRBJ1-5,TGTGCCAGCTCCCCCGAAACAGGGGAGAGGGGGCCCCAGCATTTT,CASSPETGERGPQHF
TRBV5-1,NA,TRBD1,TRBJ1-6,TGCGCCAGCAGCTGGCGGGGTCCGGGACAGGGGAATTCACCCCTCCACTTT,CASSWRGPGQGNSPLHF
TRBV12-5,NA,TRBD1,TRBJ2-5,TGTGCTAGTGGTATCCGGACAGGGGCCGAAAGTCTAGGGACCCAGTACTTC,CASGIRTGAESLGTQYF
TRBV7-8,once,NA,TRBJ2-2,TGTGCCAGCAGCTTAGGATATGGGGCGCTTAGCGGGGAGCTGTTTTTT,CASSLGYGALSGELFF
TRBV30,NA,NA,TRBJ2-5,TGTGCCTGGAGTGCGGGGTCCGAGACCCAGTACTTC,CAWSAGSETQYF
TRBV28,NA,TRBD1,TRBJ2-2,TGTGCCAGCTGGTCGGGACAGGCGAACACCGGGGAGCTGTTTTTT,CASWSGQANTGELFF
TRBV9,NA,TRBD2,TRBJ2-7,TGTGCCAGCAGCGTAGTAGGATGGACTAGCGGGGAAACCTACGAGCAGTACTTC,CASSVVGWTSGETYEQYF
TRBV2,NA,NA,TRBJ1-1,TGTGCCAGCAGAAATAGGGGGGGAGACACTGAAGCTTTCTTT,CASRNRGGDTEAFF
TRBV6-1,NA,NA,TRBJ1-3,TGTGCCGGCGGGGCGGCCTCCCGGTTTGGAAACACCATATATTTT,CAGGAASRFGNTIYF
TRBV11-3,NA,NA,TRBJ1-3,TGTGCCAGCAGCTTTTCCGGAGCCTCTGGAAACACCATATATTTT,CASSFSGASGNTIYF
TRBV5-6,NA,NA,TRBJ1-1,TGTGCCAGCAGCTTGAAGAGGGCCTTTGGGCTTCTGACTGAAGCTTTCTTT,CASSLKRAFGLLTEAFF
TRBV6-5,NA,NA,TRBJ1-2,TGTGCCAGCAGCTGGGGGGGGGAAGGAGGCTACACCTTC,CASSWGGEGGYTF
TRBV1,NA,NA,TRBJ1-2,TGCACCAGCAGCCGGGGTGGGGCTCCTAACTATGGCTACACCTTC,CTSSRGGAPNYGYTF
TRBV18,NA,NA,TRBJ2-7,TGTGCCAGCCGACCACTGCCAGGCCGGATCTACGAGCAGTACTTC,CASRPLPGRIYEQYF
TRBV5-8,NA,NA,TRBJ2-1,TGTGCCAGCAGCCTCCCCCCTGGAGGGCCCAATGAGCAGTTCTTC,CASSLPPGGPNEQFF
TRBV10-3,once,NA,TRBJ2-5,TGTGCCATCAGTGAGTCGAACCAGGTCCAAGAGACCCAGTACTTC,CAISESNQVQETQYF
TRBV4-2,NA,TRBD2,TRBJ2-7,TGTGCCAGCAGCCAAGAGGCACTAGCGAGTTACGAGCAGTACTTC,CASSQEALASYEQYF
TRBV2,NA,TRBD1,TRBJ2-1,TGTGCCATACCGGGACAGGGGGCTCAGAATGAGCAGTTCTTC,CAIPGQGAQNEQFF
TRBV6-6,NA,TRBD1,TRBJ1-5,TGTGCCAGCAGTCCAATGACAGGGGGCAATCAGCCCCAGCATTTT,CASSPMTGGNQPQHF
TRBV28,NA,NA,TRBJ2-7,TGTGCCAGCAGTTTAAGGGGTAGGTACCCCTACGAGCAGTACTTC,CASSLRGRYPYEQYF
TRBV30,NA,NA,TRBJ1-6,TGTGCCTGGAGTGTACCCGGGGGTACCGATTCACCCCTCCACTTT,CAWSVPGGTDSPLHF
TRBV15,NA,NA,TRBJ1-5,TGTGCCACCAGCAGAGATCGAGGGAATCAGCCCCAGCATTTT,CATSRDRGNQPQHF
TRBV18,NA,TRBD1,TRBJ1-1,TGTGCCAGCTCACCAGACAGGGATAGAGCTTTCTTT,CASSPDRDRAFF
TRBV5-1,NA,NA,TRBJ2-7,TGCGCCAGCAGCCTTAACACAGGCACTAACTCCTACGAGCAGTACTTC,CASSLNTGTNSYEQYF